Below are 25 T cell receptor beta chains sequenced from a single sample in a study of cytomegalovirus exposure and HLA in healthy donors. Here immunoSEQ multiplex PCR was the method, and the copy in TCRdb shows in-frame clones only, minus some. The sample includes roughly 120,000 clones, roughly 90% of them seen just once. The source material was PBMCs. Receptors originate from a young woman in good health and CMV-seropositive.

CDR3 protein: CASSLGATNTEAFF. The CDR3, as DNA: TGTGCCAGCAGCTTAGGAGCGACGAACACTGAAGCTTTCTTT. This sequence joins TRBV7-2 and TRBJ1-1; D is uncertain. The length of the CDR3 is 14 residues. The V gene's germline CDR1 is SGHTA and CDR2 FQGNSA. V was trimmed by 1 base and J by 1 base, leaving 7 bases between them.

The rearrangement links TRBV7-2 to TRBJ2-1, with TRBD2 identical over 10 bases. Germline-derived CDR1 and CDR2 are SGHTA and FQGNSA. Trimming took 1 base from V and 2 from J; bases not matched to a gene: 5. This CDR3 is 17 amino acids long. CDR3 bases: TGTGCCAGCAGCTTAGTTAGCGGGGGGCCCCCCTACAATGAGCAGTTCTTC. Protein product: CASSLVSGGPPYNEQFF. Full variable domain (outside the CDR3, taken from reference TRBV7-2 and TRBJ2-1): GAGVSQSPSNKVTEKGKDVELRCDPISGHTALYWYRQSLGQGLEFLIYFQGNSAPDKSGLPSDRFSAERTGGSVSTLTIQRTQQEDSAVYLCASSLVSGGPPYNEQFFGPGTRLTVL.

The CDR3 loop reads CASSLTGGEETQYF. CDR3 DNA: TGTGCCAGCAGCTTAACAGGCGGCGAGGAGACCCAGTACTTC. The chain is built from TRBV7-9 and TRBJ2-5; D may be TRBD1 (5 bases). CDR1 is SEHNR, CDR2 FQNEAQ, per germline (reference sequence). Trimming took off 2 bases at V and 5 bases at J, with 12 bases between the two ends. The CDR3 length is 14 residues. The whole variable domain, filled in from reference TRBV7-9 and TRBJ2-5, reads DTGVSQNPRHKITKRGQNVTFRCDPISEHNRLYWYRQTLGQGPEFLTYFQNEAQLEKSRLLSDRFSAERPKGSFSTLEIQRTEQGDSAMYLCASSLTGGEETQYFGPGTRLLVL.

The chain joins TRBV19 to TRBJ1-2; D is unresolved. This CDR3 region has 12 residues. Between the trimmed V and J ends, which lost 4 bases and 2 bases, there was a span of 5 bases. From germline, CDR1 is LNHDA and CDR2 SQIVND (reference sequence). CDR3 DNA: TGTGCCAGTAGTACTCGGAACTATGGCTACACCTTC. Its protein product is CASSTRNYGYTF.

This chain joins TRBV6-1 and TRBJ2-7, with 7 bases matching TRBD1. This CDR3 is 14 amino acids long. Per germline, CDR1 MNHNS and CDR2 SASEGT. V was clipped by 8 bases and J by 3 bases; unmatched bases: 10. DNA of the CDR3: TGTGCCAGCCTCCCGGGACAGACCTTCTACGAGCAGTACTTC. Protein sequence: CASLPGQTFYEQYF.

The J gene is TRBJ2-1, the V gene TRBV5-1; TRBD2 matches 14 bases. Germline V gene lookup returns CDR1 SGHRS and CDR2 YFSETQ. This CDR3 region has 14 residues. The trim removed 5 bases at V and 9 bases at J, leaving 4 bases unmatched. The DNA for the CDR3 is TGCGCCAGCAGGACTAGCGGGGGGGCGCGTGAGCAGTTCTTC. This codes for CASRTSGGAREQFF.

The V call is TRBV23-1, the J call TRBJ2-7, with a weak D call TRBD1 (6 bases). TRBV23-1 is recorded as an ORF, its role being uncertain. The V and J ends lost 3 bases and 3 bases respectively, with 30 bases between them. This CDR3 contains 20 residues. The CDR3 spells CASSQTNHHNRESSLYEQYF. The DNA for the CDR3 is TGCGCCAGCAGTCAGACTAACCACCATAACAGGGAGTCATCTCTCTACGAGCAGTACTTC.

This chain uses TRBV10-3 with TRBJ1-6, with D unresolved. This CDR3 contains 12 residues. V was cut by 3 bases and J by 9 bases, with 6 bases left in between. Looked up from germline, CDR1 is ENHRY and CDR2 is SYGVKD. DNA for the CDR3: TGTGCCATCAGTGAACTGCCTTCACCCCTCCACTTT. Its protein is CAISELPSPLHF.

V is TRBV2 and J is TRBJ1-3; a possible D gene is TRBD1 (5 bases). Germline CDR1 SNHLY, CDR2 FYNNEI. The CDR3 length is 12 residues. V lost 3 bases and J 7 bases, leaving 7 bases between the germline ends. In nucleotides, the CDR3 is TGTGCCAGCAGTGAGACAGCGAACACCATATATTTT. Protein product: CASSETANTIYF.

The CDR3 DNA reads TGTGCCAGCAGCTTAGCGATCGCTAGCGGGAGAGATTGGGAGACCCAGTACTTC. Encoded protein: CASSLAIASGRDWETQYF. The chain employs TRBV7-9 and TRBJ2-5; TRBD2 agrees at 10 bases. V shed 0 bases, J shed 5 bases, and the junction held 12 bases outside the gene matches. Germline V gene sequence: CDR1 SEHNR, CDR2 FQNEAQ (reference sequence). This CDR3 region has 18 residues.

The V and J genes are TRBV12-5 and TRBJ2-5; TRBD2 aligns across 11 bases. Trimming cost V 5 bases and J 0 bases; bases outside gene matches: 11. There are 18 residues in the CDR3. Germline V gives CDR1 LGHNT, CDR2 FRNRAP. CDR3 DNA: TGTGCTAGTGGTGTGAGTACCACGGGACTAGCGGACCAAGAGACCCAGTACTTC. It is translated as CASGVSTTGLADQETQYF. The whole variable domain, remainder taken from reference TRBV12-5 and TRBJ2-5, is DARVTQTPRHKVTEMGQEVTMRCQPILGHNTVFWYRQTMMQGLELLAYFRNRAPLDDSGMPKDRFSAEMPDATLATLKIQPSEPRDSAVYFCASGVSTTGLADQETQYFGPGTRLLVL.

The sample holds one count of this clone. The chain joins TRBV7-6 to TRBJ2-3; D possibly corresponds to TRBD2 (5 bases). The CDR3 contains 16 residues. Germline V gene data show CDR1 as SGHVS and CDR2 as FNYEAQ. Trimming took off 5 bases at V and 1 base at J, with 16 bases between the two ends. For the CDR3, the DNA is TGTGCCAGCAGCGCGTTCTCTAGCTCGGGCACAGATACGCAGTATTTT. This gives the protein CASSAFSSSGTDTQYF.

The chain has TRBV6-1 and TRBJ2-3; 8 positions match TRBD2. The CDR3 runs to 16 residues. Germline trimming cut 3 bases from V and 2 bases from J; bases unmatched to any gene: 7. Germline V gene data show CDR1 as MNHNS and CDR2 as SASEGT. Written as DNA, the CDR3 is TGTGCCAGCAGTGATGGTCGGGAGGGCCCCACAGATACGCAGTATTTT. The encoded protein is CASSDGREGPTDTQYF.

The V and J genes are TRBV5-1 and TRBJ2-3; 13 bases match TRBD2. The CDR3 spans 16 residues. Trimming at V came to 4 bases and at J to 1 base, leaving 3 bases not matched to a gene. Per germline, CDR1 SGHRS and CDR2 YFSETQ. The CDR3 nucleotides are TGCGCCAGCAGCCATGGGACTAGCGGGGGCACAGATACGCAGTATTTT. Protein: CASSHGTSGGTDTQYF.

This chain uses TRBV9 with TRBJ2-2; unclear D gene. Germline-derived CDR1 and CDR2 are SGDLS and YYNGEE. The germline V and J ends were trimmed by 3 bases and 5 bases, with 14 bases remaining between them. This CDR3 is 15 amino acids long. The CDR3 nucleotides read TGTGCCAGCAGCGCCAGAGGTCCCCAGACCGGGGAGCTGTTTTTT. Protein sequence: CASSARGPQTGELFF.

The genes are TRBV27 and TRBJ2-2; 8 nucleotides line up with TRBD1. The CDR3 length is 15 residues. Trimming at V came to 5 bases and at J to 4 bases, leaving 6 bases not matched to a gene. CDR1 and CDR2 from the germline V gene are MNHEY and SMNVEV (reference sequence). The CDR3 region has the DNA TGTGCCAGCAGTCCCGGACAGGGACTCACCGGGGAGCTGTTTTTT. It is translated as CASSPGQGLTGELFF.

This chain uses TRBV4-1 with TRBJ2-1, with D perhaps TRBD2 (6 bases). Trimming pared 2 bases from V and 0 bases from J, leaving 17 bases between. CDR1 is MGHRA, CDR2 YSYEKL, per germline. The CDR3 extends over 18 amino acids. CDR3 DNA: TGCGCCAGCAGCCAACTTTTTAGCGGCGTGGGCTCCTACAATGAGCAGTTCTTC. Translation gives CASSQLFSGVGSYNEQFF.

This clone has a handful of counts. This chain uses TRBV19 with TRBJ1-3; 7 positions match TRBD1. The V segment lost 5 bases and the J segment 0 bases; nucleotides outside the gene matches: 1. CDR1 and CDR2 (germline): LNHDA, SQIVND (reference sequence). The CDR3 contains 14 residues. CDR3 amino acids: CASSWDSSGNTIYF. For the CDR3, the DNA is TGTGCCAGTAGTTGGGACAGCTCTGGAAACACCATATATTTT.

The chain carries TRBV7-9 and TRBJ2-7; D not resolved. There are 14 residues in the CDR3. Trimming pared 5 bases from V and 0 bases from J, leaving 11 bases between. Germline values: CDR1 SEHNR, CDR2 FQNEAQ (reference sequence). DNA for the CDR3: TGTGCCAGCAGCCCCGCCACTAACTCCTACGAGCAGTACTTC. It codes for CASSPATNSYEQYF.

The genes are TRBV7-9 and TRBJ1-6, with D possibly being TRBD1 (6 bases). Trimming took off 6 bases at V and 5 bases at J, with 23 bases between the two ends. From germline, CDR1 is SEHNR and CDR2 FQNEAQ (reference sequence). The CDR3 is 18 residues long. Here the CDR3 reads CASSQTPGRGVDNSPLHF. CDR3 nucleotides: TGTGCCAGCAGTCAGACGCCCGGCAGGGGAGTCGATAATTCACCCCTCCACTTT.

J is TRBJ2-1 and V is TRBV11-1; 8 bases match TRBD2. The CDR3 has 18 residues. In germline, CDR1 is SGHAT, CDR2 FQDESV (reference sequence). With V trimmed by 4 bases and J by 0 bases, 11 bases remained unmatched. CDR3 bases: TGTGCCAGCAGCTCCCCCCGGGGGGGGGACTCCTCCTACAATGAGCAGTTCTTC. It encodes CASSSPRGGDSSYNEQFF.

This sequence joins TRBV18 and TRBJ1-5; TRBD1 is a possible D gene (6 bases). V was shortened by 3 bases and J by 7 bases, with 22 bases between the two germline ends. CDR1 and CDR2 (germline): KGHSH, LQKENI. This CDR3 is 17 amino acids long. The CDR3 bases are TGTGCCAGCTCACCGGGTTTAACACAGGGCGGGAGGCAGCCCCAGCATTTT. Protein sequence: CASSPGLTQGGRQPQHF.

This chain uses TRBV5-4 with TRBJ2-5; D may be TRBD1 (6 bases). The germline V gene has CDR1 SGHNT and CDR2 YYREEE (reference sequence). This CDR3 has 15 amino acids. V shed 1 base and J shed 5 bases, with 15 bases lying between them. The CDR3 reads CASSLIGQRVETQYF. The CDR3 DNA is TGTGCCAGCAGCTTGATCGGACAGAGAGTGGAGACCCAGTACTTC. The variable domain in full, completed from reference TRBV5-4 and TRBJ2-5, reads ETGVTQSPTHLIKTRGQQVTLRCSSQSGHNTVSWYQQALGQGPQFIFQYYREEENGRGNFPPRFSGLQFPNYSSELNVNALELDDSALYLCASSLIGQRVETQYFGPGTRLLVL.

This chain connects TRBV5-6 to TRBJ2-1, with D possibly TRBD1 on 5 matching bases. Deletions cut 7 bases from V and 6 bases from J, with 17 bases between. The germline gives CDR1 SGHDT, CDR2 YYEEEE. This CDR3 has 14 residues. The CDR3 reads CASQSPGAVNEQFF. In nucleotides, the CDR3 is TGTGCCAGCCAAAGCCCTGGGGCTGTCAATGAGCAGTTCTTC. The whole variable domain, remainder taken from reference TRBV5-6 and TRBJ2-1, is DAGVTQSPTHLIKTRGQQVTLRCSPKSGHDTVSWYQQALGQGPQFIFQYYEEEERQRGNFPDRFSGHQFPNYSSELNVNALLLGDSALYLCASQSPGAVNEQFFGPGTRLTVL.

The chain couples TRBV6-1 to TRBJ2-5, with 10 bases fitting TRBD1. Losses at the gene ends were 3 bases for V and 5 bases for J; bases not matched to a gene: 6. Germline V CDR1 and CDR2: MNHNS, SASEGT. CDR3 length: 15 amino acids. In nucleotides, the CDR3 is TGTGCCAGCAGTGAGCGGGACAGGGGAACGGAGACCCAGTACTTC. Its translation is CASSERDRGTETQYF.